Listed below are T cell receptor beta chains from one sample, sequenced in a study of blood T cells in healthy people across ages. TCRdb processed the 5' RACE reads anew with MiXCR; each CDR3 protein has one entry. The profile shows roughly 2 million distinct CDR3 sequences, around 48% of them singletons. Sequenced material: blood. The receptor set was obtained from a woman aged 40 to 50 in good health. Each CDR3 is given with its conserved first and last residue. A D gene is named only where the DNA matches it firmly. Only part of the rows carry a size: once, few, many, or a class if the clone is expanded.

TRBJ1-6	TRBV10-3	.	.	TGTGCCATCAGTGGGGGCTATAATTCACCCCTCCACTTT	CAISGGYNSPLHF
TRBJ1-2	TRBV18	.	many	TGCGCCAGCAGCCCGGGGACCTCTAACTATGGCTACACCTTC	CASSPGTSNYGYTF
TRBJ2-1	TRBV18	.	few	TGTGCCAGCTCATCGACACAGGGAAACGGCAATGAGCAGTTCTTC	CASSSTQGNGNEQFF
TRBJ2-5	TRBV12-3/TRBV12-4	.	.	TGTGCCAGCACCCAGGGGGGAGCGGAGACCCAGTACTTC	CASTQGGAETQYF
TRBJ2-3	TRBV7-2	.	.	TGTGCCAGCAGCTTACATGGTTCGACTAGCACAGATACGCAGTATTTT	CASSLHGSTSTDTQYF
TRBJ2-5	TRBV6-5	.	.	TGTGCCAGCAGTTTAACAGGGAGCATGAAGACCCAGTACTTC	CASSLTGSMKTQYF
TRBJ2-7	TRBV20-1	TRBD2	.	TGCAGTGCCAAGAAGGCTTCAAACGGACTAGCGGGGGTCGACGAGCAGTACTTC	CSAKKASNGLAGVDEQYF
TRBJ2-7	TRBV4-1	TRBD1	few	TGCGCCAGCAGCCAACCGGGACAGATCTACGAGCAGTACTTC	CASSQPGQIYEQYF
TRBJ2-5	TRBV15	TRBD2	.	TGTGCCACCAGCAGAGCACCGGGGGGGCAAGAGACCCAGTACTTC	CATSRAPGGQETQYF
TRBJ1-5	TRBV2	.	.	TGTGCCAGCAGTGAAGAGGGGCCGGGTCAGCCCCAGCATTTT	CASSEEGPGQPQHF
TRBJ2-3	TRBV6-6	.	.	TGTGCCAGCAGGGGGGACGGAGCTTACGAAGGGGGGGGGCGCGAAACGCAGTATTTT	CASRGDGAYEGGGRETQYF
TRBJ2-3	TRBV20-1	.	.	TGCAGTGCCCAGGGCAGGGGGAGGGGTACGCAGTATTTT	CSAQGRGRGTQYF
TRBJ2-5	TRBV12-3/TRBV12-4	TRBD2	.	TGTGCCAGCCGACTAGCCCCAATAGAGACCCAGTACTTC	CASRLAPIETQYF
TRBJ1-1	TRBV9	.	once	TGTGCCAGCAGCCGTCTGGGACAAAACACTGAAGCTTTCTTT	CASSRLGQNTEAFF
TRBJ2-1	TRBV6-2/TRBV6-3	.	.	TGTGCCAGCACCAACCGGCAAGGGCAGTTCTTC	CASTNRQGQFF
TRBJ2-1	TRBV2	TRBD1	many	TGTGCCAGCAGCGGACAGGGCTACAATGAGCAGTTCTTC	CASSGQGYNEQFF
TRBJ2-2	TRBV7-2	.	.	TGTGCCAGCTTGGGACGAACGAACACCGGGGAGCTGTTTTTT	CASLGRTNTGELFF
TRBJ2-7	TRBV18	.	many	TGTGCCAGCAGTCCCCCGACCGCCTACGAGCAGTACTTC	CASSPPTAYEQYF
TRBJ2-3	TRBV7-9	TRBD2	few	TGTGCCAGCAGCACCGGACTAGCGGGGGAGGCAGATACGCAGTATTTT	CASSTGLAGEADTQYF
TRBJ2-5	TRBV6-6	TRBD2	.	TGTGCCGGCAACGGGGGGCAAGAGACCCAGTACTTC	CAGNGGQETQYF
TRBJ2-1	TRBV4-2	TRBD2	.	TGTGCCAGCAGCCAAGATTATCAGCGGGAATACAATGAGCAGTTCTTC	CASSQDYQREYNEQFF
TRBJ2-1	TRBV2	TRBD2	.	TGTGCCAGCAGTGAAGCGACTAGCGGGGGGGCCGAGATTGAGCAGTTCTTC	CASSEATSGGAEIEQFF
TRBJ2-5	TRBV29-1	.	many	TGCAGCGTTGAAGGATTAGCGGAGACCCAGTACTTC	CSVEGLAETQYF
TRBJ1-2	TRBV7-2	TRBD1	.	TGTGCCAGCATCCCCGACAGGGACTATGGCTACACCTTC	CASIPDRDYGYTF
TRBJ1-1	TRBV18	.	.	TGTGCCAGCTCCGGAAATCGGGGGGTGCGTAATGAAGCTTTCTTT	CASSGNRGVRNEAFF
TRBJ2-5	TRBV6-2/TRBV6-3	TRBD1	few	TGTGCCAGCAGTTACCCCGGGACAGGGGTTGAGGTGACCCAGTACTTC	CASSYPGTGVEVTQYF
TRBJ2-7	TRBV21-1	.	.	TGTGCCAGCAGTTATAATCTTACAGGGGGCACCACCTACGAGCAGTACTTC	CASSYNLTGGTTYEQYF
TRBJ1-2	TRBV7-9	.	.	TGTGCCAGCAGCTTAAGAGTCGACGGCTACACCTTC	CASSLRVDGYTF
TRBJ1-6	TRBV6-5	.	.	TGTGCCAGCAGTTACACCGCGACAGGCTATAATTCACCCCTCCACTTT	CASSYTATGYNSPLHF
TRBJ1-6	TRBV12-3/TRBV12-4	.	few	TGTGCCAGCAGGCAAGACAGCCCTAATTCACCCCTCCACTTT	CASRQDSPNSPLHF
TRBJ2-5	TRBV29-1	.	many	TGCAGCGTTGGTATTTGGGACGATACCCACCAGCCCGGTCGGGAGACCCAGTACTTC	CSVGIWDDTHQPGRETQYF
TRBJ2-5	TRBV20-1	.	.	TGCAGTGCTATCCGACAGGCCGGGGAGACCCAGTACTTC	CSAIRQAGETQYF
TRBJ1-6	TRBV7-3	.	.	TGTGCCAGCAGCTTAGGGGCAGATTCACCCCTCCACTTT	CASSLGADSPLHF
TRBJ2-1	TRBV6-2/TRBV6-3	TRBD1	.	TGTGCCAGCAGTTACAACGACCGACAGGGCAGTACGTTCTTC	CASSYNDRQGSTFF
TRBJ2-5	TRBV5-1	TRBD1	few	TGCGCCAGCAGCTGGGATACAGGGGGAGAGACCCAGTACTTC	CASSWDTGGETQYF
TRBJ2-5	TRBV10-3	.	few	TGTGCCATCAGTGCGTCAGATGGAAGATGGACCCAGTACTTC	CAISASDGRWTQYF
TRBJ2-6	TRBV9	TRBD1	.	TGTGCCAGCAGCGTTCGACAGGGTACTGGGGCCAACGTCCTGACTTTC	CASSVRQGTGANVLTF
TRBJ2-5	TRBV28	.	.	TGTGCCAGCAGTTTACATCAGGGTTCTGCGACAGAGACCCAGTACTTC	CASSLHQGSATETQYF
TRBJ2-1	TRBV24-1	TRBD2	few	TGTGCCACCAGTGATGTCGGACTAGCGGGGGGGAGAGAGCAGTTCTTC	CATSDVGLAGGREQFF
TRBJ2-5	TRBV6-5	TRBD2	.	TGTGCCAGCAGTCGCGGGGGGCGTACGGAGACCCAGTACTTC	CASSRGGRTETQYF
TRBJ2-5	TRBV4-3	.	.	TGCGCCAGCAGCCAAGATGTCGGGGGCGGAGAGACCCAGTACTTC	CASSQDVGGGETQYF
TRBJ2-7	TRBV6-5	TRBD1	.	TGTGCCAGCAGTCGGACAGGGTGGGACGAGCAGTACTTC	CASSRTGWDEQYF
TRBJ1-2	TRBV28	TRBD1	.	TGTGCCAGCAGTTTACCCCCCGGGGGACAGGGTAACTATGGCTACACCTTC	CASSLPPGGQGNYGYTF
TRBJ1-2	TRBV20-1	.	few	TGCAGTGCCGAACGGACAGCGGATTATGGCTACACCTTC	CSAERTADYGYTF
TRBJ2-1	TRBV6-5	TRBD1	.	TGTGCCAGCAGTTACTCGGGACAGTTAAATGAGCAGTTCTTC	CASSYSGQLNEQFF
TRBJ2-6	TRBV2	.	few	TGTGCCAGTGGGGGACCTGGGGCCAACGTCCTGACTTTC	CASGGPGANVLTF
TRBJ1-2	TRBV6-5	.	few	TGTGCCAGCAGTTACTCGGCAGGTCATGGCTACACCTTC	CASSYSAGHGYTF
TRBJ1-2	TRBV2	.	.	TGTGCCAGCAGAAGTGGGACGAACTCCTATGGCTACACCTTC	CASRSGTNSYGYTF
TRBJ2-1	TRBV9	.	few	TGTGCCAGCAGCGAGGAGGGGGCGCTGGGAAATGAGCAGTTCTTC	CASSEEGALGNEQFF
TRBJ2-7	TRBV7-2	TRBD1	.	TGTGCCAGCAGCACCCGGACAGGGGGAATGGAAACCCAGTACTTC	CASSTRTGGMETQYF
TRBJ1-2	TRBV20-1	.	once	TGCAGTGCTAGGAACTTAGGGAGCAATGGCCACACCTTC	CSARNLGSNGHTF
TRBJ2-7	TRBV7-9	TRBD2	.	TGTGCCAGCAATATAGCGGGGGGATCCTACGAGCAGTACTTC	CASNIAGGSYEQYF
TRBJ2-5	TRBV4-1	.	few	TGCGCCAGCAGCCAAGATTGGCAGGGACAAGAGACCCAGTACTTC	CASSQDWQGQETQYF
TRBJ2-5	TRBV7-2	TRBD1	.	TGTGCCAGCGGCAAGACAGGGGGCGGTGAGCAGTACTTC	CASGKTGGGEQYF